The 15 T cell receptor beta chains given below trace back to one sample, sequenced in a study of CD8 T cells in Susac syndrome. Random-hexamer reverse transcription was applied to about 0.5 to 1 ug RNA. TCRdb fed the immunoSEQ multiplex PCR reads into MiXCR, producing one record per CDR3 protein. Of 65,000 to 100,000 distinct CDR3 sequences listed, about 96% are singletons. Sequences were obtained from CD8+ T cells from PBMCs. The receptors here all came from a human donor with Susac syndrome.

This clonotype appeared once. The chain couples TRBV29-1 to TRBJ1-1; D may be TRBD1 (5 bases). CDR1 and CDR2 (germline): SQVTM, ANQGSEA. This CDR3 comprises 12 residues. The CDR3 protein is CSSEGRDTEAFF. CDR3 DNA: TGCAGTTCTGAGGGGCGGGACACTGAAGCTTTCTTT. The full variable domain, rest sourced from reference TRBV29-1 and TRBJ1-1, is SAVISQKPSRDICQRGTSLTIQCQVDSQVTMMFWYRQQPGQSLTLIATANQGSEATYESGFVIDKFPISRPNLTFSTLTVSNMSPEDSSIYLCSSEGRDTEAFFGQGTRLTVV.

The chain is built from TRBV30 and TRBJ2-7; D not certain. Germline V gives CDR1 GTSNPN, CDR2 SVGIG (reference sequence). Trimming cost V 0 bases and J 7 bases, with 10 bases left between them. The CDR3 contains 12 residues. The CDR3 DNA follows: TGTGCCTGGAGTGTACAGAGGAAAGAGCAGTACTTC. Its protein is CAWSVQRKEQYF.

This clonotype was detected only once. The chain carries TRBV2 and TRBJ2-1; TRBD2 agrees at 9 bases. The germline V gene has CDR1 SNHLY and CDR2 FYNNEI. The CDR3 loop spans 13 amino acids. After removal of 7 bases from V and 6 bases from J, the junction contained 4 bases not matched to a gene. The CDR3 is CASKLAGANEQFF. In DNA, the CDR3 is TGTGCCAGCAAGTTAGCGGGGGCCAATGAGCAGTTCTTC.

This clonotype showed up just once. The genes are TRBV20-1 and TRBJ1-5, with a tentative D call TRBD1 (5 bases). CDR3 length: 14 residues. Deletions cut 3 bases from V and 2 bases from J, with 11 bases between. The germline gives CDR1 DFQATT, CDR2 SNEGSKA (reference sequence). The CDR3, as DNA: TGCAGTGCTAGGGGGATAGGGGGCAATCAGCCCCAGCATTTT. Translated: CSARGIGGNQPQHF.

The CDR3 DNA is TGTGCCAGCAGCCCCCGGCCGGGCTACACCTTC. Encoded protein: CASSPRPGYTF. V gene TRBV9 combines with J gene TRBJ1-2; D gene uncertain. The germline CDR1 and CDR2 sequences are SGDLS and YYNGEE. V was cut by 4 bases and J by 8 bases, with 9 bases left in between. The CDR3 has 11 amino acids.

A note on this clonotype: One junction end does not reproduce the germline sequence, and a read error may be involved. DNA for the CDR3: TGCAGTGCTAGGGGACAACGGCACTTC. Protein product: CSARGQRHF. This rearrangement joins TRBV20-1 to TRBJ2-7; possibly TRBD1 for D (6 bases). Germline CDR1 reads DFQATT; CDR2 reads SNEGSKA (reference sequence). CDR3 length: 9 residues.

This chain joins TRBV2 and TRBJ2-3; D unresolved. This CDR3 spans 14 amino acids. V was pared by 6 bases and J by 4 bases, with 14 bases between. The germline gives CDR1 SNHLY, CDR2 FYNNEI. DNA for the CDR3: TGTGCCAGCAGGGCGAAGCGTAGGTCAGATACGCAGTATTTT. Its protein product is CASRAKRRSDTQYF.

In this sample, this clonotype turned up once. The rearrangement joins TRBV20-1 to TRBJ2-7; D gene unclear. Germline V gives CDR1 DFQATT, CDR2 SNEGSKA (reference sequence). V was shortened by 3 bases and J by 1 base, with 13 bases between the two germline ends. This CDR3 region has 14 residues. CDR3 in amino acids: CSARARTGSYEQYF. CDR3 nucleotides: TGCAGTGCTAGGGCCCGGACGGGTTCCTACGAGCAGTACTTC.

The chain combines TRBV29-1 with TRBJ2-3; a possible D gene is TRBD1 (6 bases). The germline gives CDR1 SQVTM, CDR2 ANQGSEA. The CDR3 covers 11 residues. Trimming removed 8 bases at V and 8 bases at J, with 14 bases between. Written as DNA, the CDR3 is TGCAGCCCCGAGGAAGGGGGTACGCAGTATTTT. This gives the protein CSPEEGGTQYF.

The chain is built from TRBV20-1 and TRBJ2-1, with no clear D. This CDR3 contains 13 residues. CDR1 is DFQATT and CDR2 is SNEGSKA in the germline V gene (reference sequence). V was pared by 3 bases and J by 4 bases, with 10 bases between. CDR3 bases: TGCAGTGCTAGCTCGCGGAGATACAATGAGCAGTTCTTC. Its protein is CSASSRRYNEQFF.

The V gene is TRBV6-5, the J gene TRBJ1-1; D gene unclear. The V end lost 5 bases, the J end lost 1 base, and 11 bases lay between the germline ends. This CDR3 comprises 14 residues. Germline loops: CDR1 MNHEY, CDR2 SVGAGI. The CDR3 bases are TGTGCCAGCAGTCCTCCTACCCCGAACACTGAAGCTTTCTTT. Translation gives CASSPPTPNTEAFF.

The chain combines TRBV29-1 with TRBJ1-3; 7 positions agree with TRBD1. CDR1 and CDR2 from the germline V gene are SQVTM and ANQGSEA. V trimming: 7 bases; J trimming: 0 bases; junction bases outside the gene matches: 6. The CDR3 spans 14 residues. In DNA, the CDR3 is TGCAGCGCCGGGACAGTTAACTCTGGAAACACCATATATTTT. This codes for CSAGTVNSGNTIYF.

The genes are TRBV4-1 and TRBJ2-5; D is possibly TRBD1 (6 bases). CDR1 and CDR2 (germline): MGHRA, YSYEKL. This CDR3 has 14 amino acids. Trimming pared 4 bases from V and 1 base from J, leaving 10 bases between. CDR3 nucleotides: TGCGCCAGCAGCCCCCAGGGGCCCCAAGAGACCCAGTACTTC. This encodes CASSPQGPQETQYF.

The chain couples TRBV5-1 to TRBJ1-1; tentative D call: TRBD1 (5 bases). Trimming took off 4 bases at V and 3 bases at J, with 13 bases between the two ends. Per the germline V gene, CDR1 is SGHRS and CDR2 is YFSETQ. There are 14 residues in the CDR3. The CDR3, as DNA: TGCGCCAGCAGCCCGCTCGCAGGGTACACTGAAGCTTTCTTT. This encodes CASSPLAGYTEAFF.

Comments on this clonotype: At one end the junction does not follow the germline gene, possibly because of a read error. The chain joins TRBV2 to TRBJ2-2, with unresolved D. Germline CDR1 is SNHLY and CDR2 is FYNNEI. The CDR3 spans 13 residues. CDR3: CATSPVRTGELFF. The CDR3 region has the DNA TGTGCCACCAGTCCTGTTCGTACCGGGGAGCTGTTTTTT.